One and the same sample provided the 15 T cell receptor beta chains below, sequenced in a study of T cells in tumors after PD-1 blockade. The protocol was immunoSEQ multiplex PCR, while the TCRdb copy is restricted to in-frame clones and leaves out a portion. The data contain over 60,000 clones, approximately 74% of them singletons. The sample in question was PBMCs, obtained after anti-PD-1 treatment. These receptors originate from a human donor with basal cell carcinoma.

This chain uses TRBV30 with TRBJ1-3; D not resolved. Germline lookup yields CDR1 GTSNPN and CDR2 SVGIG (reference sequence). The CDR3 length is 13 residues. The V and J ends lost 2 bases and 4 bases respectively, with 9 bases between them. In DNA, the CDR3 is TGTGCCTGGAGTAGGCAGACAGGAAACACCATATATTTT. Its translation is CAWSRQTGNTIYF.

V gene TRBV12-3 or TRBV12-4 combines with J gene TRBJ2-5, with a tentative D call TRBD1 (6 bases). V was shortened by 10 bases and J by 11 bases, with 23 bases between the two germline ends. This CDR3 has 13 amino acids. The CDR3 here is CAIRTTTGGSQYF. DNA of the CDR3: TGTGCCATCCGTACGACGACAGGCGGGTCTCAGTACTTC.

The chain combines TRBV21-1 with TRBJ2-7; the table's D call of TRBD2 was not tested on the DNA. TRBV21-1 is tagged as a pseudogene. This CDR3 is 13 amino acids long. The CDR3 coding sequence is TGTGCCAGCAGCAAAGACTTAAGCTACGAGCAGTACTTC. This encodes CASSKDLSYEQYF.

The V call is TRBV18, the J call TRBJ2-7; 10 bases align to TRBD2. Trimming removed 6 bases from V and 4 bases from J; junction bases left unmatched: 12. The CDR3 is made up of 16 amino acids. Germline CDR1 KGHSH, CDR2 LQKENI. The CDR3 loop is CASSKLAGLQSYEQYF. In nucleotides, the CDR3 is TGTGCCAGCTCCAAACTAGCGGGGTTGCAATCGTACGAGCAGTACTTC.

This clone showed up just a few times. The CDR3 region has the DNA TGTGCCAGCAGCCTTGGGCGACTAGCGGGAGGGAACTACAATGAGCAGTTCTTC. Residues: CASSLGRLAGGNYNEQFF. The chain combines TRBV7-2 with TRBJ2-1; TRBD2 agrees at 14 bases. V lost 5 bases to trimming and J lost 3 bases; unmatched junction nucleotides: 9. The CDR3 runs 18 residues. The V gene's germline CDR1 is SGHTA and CDR2 FQGNSA. Supplemented by reference TRBV7-2 and TRBJ2-1, the full variable domain reads GAGVSQSPSNKVTEKGKDVELRCDPISGHTALYWYRQSLGQGLEFLIYFQGNSAPDKSGLPSDRFSAERTGGSVSTLTIQRTQQEDSAVYLCASSLGRLAGGNYNEQFFGPGTRLTVL.

This chain joins TRBV18 and TRBJ1-2; 9 bases fit TRBD1. Per the germline V gene, CDR1 is KGHSH and CDR2 is LQKENI. CDR3 length: 14 residues. V was pared by 4 bases and J by 0 bases, with 0 bases of the junction left unmatched. The CDR3 coding sequence is TGTGCCAGCTCACGGGACAGGGCTAACTATGGCTACACCTTC. Translated: CASSRDRANYGYTF.

The V call is TRBV6-2 or TRBV6-3, the J call TRBJ2-3; 10 positions match TRBD2. The CDR3 spans 16 residues. J was trimmed by 0 bases and V by 3 bases; bases with no gene match: 3. From germline, CDR1 is MNHEY and CDR2 SVGEGT. The CDR3 sequence is CASSYGTSDSTDTQYF. The CDR3 DNA reads as TGTGCCAGCAGTTATGGGACTAGCGACAGCACAGATACGCAGTATTTT.

The rearrangement links TRBV19 to TRBJ2-1, with TRBD2 matching over 12 bases. Germline CDR1 LNHDA, CDR2 SQIVND (reference sequence). The V gene end was trimmed by 1 base and the J gene end by 8 bases; junction bases not matched to a gene: 3. The CDR3 is made up of 15 amino acids. CDR3 in amino acids: CASSIASGGAYEQFF. The CDR3 nucleotides read TGTGCCAGTAGTATAGCTAGCGGGGGGGCCTATGAGCAGTTCTTC.

This chain uses TRBV6-1 with TRBJ2-3, with 8 positions matching TRBD1. The ends lost 1 base at V and 5 bases at J; junction bases unmatched: 5. The CDR3 spans 15 residues. Germline values: CDR1 MNHNS, CDR2 SASEGT. DNA of the CDR3: TGTGCCAGCAGTGAAGTGGCAGGGGGCAAAGATACGCAGTATTTT. This gives the protein CASSEVAGGKDTQYF.

The J gene is TRBJ1-5, the V gene TRBV4-1; D not resolved. CDR3 size: 15 residues. CDR1 and CDR2 from the germline V gene are MGHRA and YSYEKL. The V end was cut by 0 bases, the J end by 5 bases, with 11 bases between. The CDR3 DNA reads as TGCGCCAGCAGCCAAGACAGTACACCTTATCAGCCCCAGCATTTT. Its protein product is CASSQDSTPYQPQHF.

This clone was counted once. V is TRBV5-4 and J is TRBJ2-1; a possible D gene is TRBD1 (5 bases). V dropped 4 bases and J dropped 7 bases, with 15 bases sitting between them. CDR1 and CDR2 (germline): SGHNT, YYREEE (reference sequence). This CDR3 is built from 14 residues. The CDR3, as DNA: TGTGCCAGCAGCCCGAGTGGGGCTGGGAATGAGCAGTTCTTC. Protein product: CASSPSGAGNEQFF. The full variable domain, its missing parts supplied by reference TRBV5-4 and TRBJ2-1, is ETGVTQSPTHLIKTRGQQVTLRCSSQSGHNTVSWYQQALGQGPQFIFQYYREEENGRGNFPPRFSGLQFPNYSSELNVNALELDDSALYLCASSPSGAGNEQFFGPGTRLTVL.

This clone was counted a few times. V is TRBV3-1 (or the pseudogene TRBV3-2) and J is TRBJ1-2; no clear D. CDR3 length: 14 amino acids. Germline V CDR1 and CDR2: LGHDT, YNNKEL (reference sequence). V lost 1 base and J 4 bases, leaving 10 bases between the germline ends. The CDR3 bases are TGTGCCAGCAGCCAAGGGAACTTATTCTATGGCTACACCTTC. This encodes CASSQGNLFYGYTF.

J is TRBJ1-3 and V is TRBV7-2; 8 nucleotides align to TRBD1. The V segment lost 1 base and the J segment 4 bases; nucleotides outside the gene matches: 6. The CDR3 runs 16 residues. Germline assignment: CDR1 SGHTA and CDR2 FQGNSA. Here the CDR3 DNA reads TGTGCCAGCAGCTTAGGGACAGGGACCGGCGGAAACACCATATATTTT. Its protein is CASSLGTGTGGNTIYF.

The CDR3 region has the DNA TGTGCCTGGAGTTCGGCAGGGTATTCTGGGGCCAACGTCCTGACTTTC. Amino acid sequence: CAWSSAGYSGANVLTF. V and J are TRBV30 and TRBJ2-6; D perhaps matches TRBD1 (5 bases). CDR1 is GTSNPN and CDR2 is SVGIG in the germline V gene (reference sequence). This CDR3 comprises 16 residues. Trimming took off 2 bases at V and 1 base at J, with 12 bases between the two ends.

A few counts support this clone. V is TRBV5-6 and J is TRBJ1-1; unclear D gene. This CDR3 contains 13 residues. The germline gives CDR1 SGHDT, CDR2 YYEEEE. V was shortened by 4 bases and J by 2 bases, with 9 bases between the two germline ends. The DNA of the CDR3 is TGTGCCAGCAGCCTGGAAGGAAACACTGAAGCTTTCTTT. Translating gives CASSLEGNTEAFF.